This T cell receptor beta chain was captured in a study of cytomegalovirus exposure and HLA in healthy donors. Study observations and caveats: Researchers reported from a later analysis that most CMV-associated TCR beta chains appeared HLA-restricted. Later analysis identified 16,951 TCR beta sequences associated with HLA alleles, using a false discovery rate threshold of 0.05.

V shed 4 bases, J shed 1 base, and the junction held 5 bases outside the gene matches. The germline V gene encodes CDR1 LGHNA and CDR2 YNFKEQ. CDR3 length: 16 residues. The study ran its PCR with 60 Vbeta and 13 Jbeta primers. Sequencing used immunoSEQ multiplex PCR; TCRdb keeps in-frame clones, though not all of them. Of 100,000 to 150,000 clones listed, 83% are singletons. About this clone itself: Its antigen is not known.

This cohort consisted of healthy bone marrow donors. Sequencing was performed on PBMCs. The TCR comes from a girl aged 2 to 9 in good health and CMV-seronegative. The chain links TRBV4-2 to TRBJ2-5; 11 nucleotides match TRBD1. The CDR3 sequence: CASSLSGTGGQETQYF. CDR3 DNA: TGTGCCAGCAGCCTATCCGGGACAGGGGGCCAAGAGACCCAGTACTTC.